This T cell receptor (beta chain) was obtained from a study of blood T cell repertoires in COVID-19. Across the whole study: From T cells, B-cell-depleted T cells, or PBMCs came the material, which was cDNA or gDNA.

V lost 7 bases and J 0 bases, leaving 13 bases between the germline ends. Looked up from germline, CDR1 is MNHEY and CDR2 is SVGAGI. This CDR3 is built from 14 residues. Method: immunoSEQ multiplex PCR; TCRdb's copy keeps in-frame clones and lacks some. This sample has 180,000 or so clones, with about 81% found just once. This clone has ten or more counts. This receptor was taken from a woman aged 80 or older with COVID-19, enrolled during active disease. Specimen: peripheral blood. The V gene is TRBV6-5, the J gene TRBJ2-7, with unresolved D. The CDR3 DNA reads TGTGCCAGCAAACCCCGGGTGAGCTCCTACGAGCAGTACTTC. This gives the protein CASKPRVSSYEQYF.